This TCR beta chain was sequenced during a study of blood T cell repertoires in COVID-19. About the research overall: T cells, B-cell-depleted T cells, or PBMCs supplied cDNA or gDNA.

With 9 bases removed from V and 9 bases from J, the gap between germline ends came to 9 bases. The CDR3 has 10 amino acids. Germline-derived CDR1 and CDR2 are SNHLY and FYNNEI. In the original analysis: How many nucleated cells were present was estimated from reference gene primer amplification. Produced via immunoSEQ multiplex PCR; TCRdb's table is partial and in-frame only. The D gene and trimming were derived from the DNA, and the V and J assignments and clone size from that table. Here the sample spans 200,000 to 250,000 clones, around four fifths being singletons. V gene TRBV2 combines with J gene TRBJ2-1, with a weak D call TRBD2 (7 bases). Sequenced input: peripheral blood. This TCR was recovered from a woman aged 55-69 years with active or convalescent COVID-19. The CDR3 loop reads CARGGAEQFF. As DNA, the CDR3 is TGTGCCAGGGGGGGGGCTGAGCAGTTCTTC.